The present T cell receptor beta chain was sequenced within a study of T cells in Graves' hyperthyroidism and ophthalmopathy. The J segment lost 6 bases and the V segment lost 6 bases, leaving 5 bases of the junction unmatched. Per the germline V gene, CDR1 is MDHEN and CDR2 is SYDVKM. This CDR3 contains 13 residues. RNA transcripts gave rise to amplified TCR beta CDR3 regions. Initially, a first-round RT-PCR of the TCR CDR3 employed the HTBI primer set. TCRdb analysed the multiplex PCR reads with MiXCR anew, one entry per CDR3 protein. The sample has about 180,000 distinct CDR3 sequences, approximately 17% seen once; the top ten hold 29%. This clonotype was seen ten or more times.

This chain joins TRBV28 and TRBJ1-5; 7 nucleotides align to TRBD1. The origin of this receptor is a woman in her forties or fifties with Graves' hyperthyroidism. Material for sequencing was blood. CDR3 DNA: TGTGCCAGCAGCCTACAGGGGTTTCAGCCCCAGCATTTT. Translation: CASSLQGFQPQHF.